Included here is one TCR beta chain sequence, with context. Its antigen target is currently unknown. The sample holds no much larger clone one base away, and base qualities are not on file. This entry belongs to a study of blood T cell repertoires in COVID-19 (dated by TCRdb to 2019 to 2021). Notes on the research overall: Samples from collaborators originated in the United States, Italy and Spain and spanned both the acute and convalescent phases of COVID-19. The material from the prospective study consisted of cDNA or gDNA derived from T cells, B-cell-depleted T cells, or PBMCs. The dataset comprised deeply sampled blood TCRbeta repertoires from subjects exposed to, actively infected with, or recovered from COVID-19. A freely available public database, intended as a resource for researchers studying the immune response to SARS-CoV-2, is where the repertoires were released. Samples came from the ongoing ImmuneRACE study (first 160 participants) plus 1,254 subjects from 6 global collaborators. Sample metadata almost always included a de-identified subject ID, COVID-19 status, age in years and sex. Where HLA class I and class II types were available, the types were taken from metadata supplied by the sample provider, not from assay-based typing. Here is what the overall study found, with its caveats: How much clinical and demographic metadata was included differed by source and by participant, and the metadata was provided uncurated.

The CDR3 runs 16 residues from the cysteine to the phenylalanine. Only the CDR3 portion is preserved as DNA: 48 bases, with reading frame beginning at the first base. CDR1 and CDR2 are read off the germline V gene (reference sequence) as LNHDA and SQIVND. Trimming removed 9 bases from V and 0 bases from J; the gene matches leave 10 bases unexplained. TCRbeta CDR3 regions were amplified from genomic DNA by means of the immunoSEQ Assay, a bias-controlled multiplex PCR. The study's processing was this. Within the assay, amplification of reference gene primers was used to estimate how many nucleated cells each sample contained. To quantify the absolute abundance of each unique TCRbeta CDR3 rearrangement, sequence reads were collapsed and filtered. For each sample, productive Simpson clonality was calculated as the square root of Simpson's diversity index over productive rearrangements. TCRdb's version of the immuneACCESS table is confined to in-frame rearrangements and falls short of the full clone set. An unresolved V gene accounts for under half of the shortfall where checked; the remainder is of unknown origin. V, J and clone size are taken as reported in that table, and D and trimming were inferred from the DNA itself. The sample contains 90,000 to 150,000 clones, 85% to 90% of them found a single time. The ten largest clones take up 28% of the sample.

The collaborating institutions used their own protocols to collect whole blood in K2EDTA tubes. For TCRbeta analysis, collaborators shipped samples in one of three forms: frozen whole blood, isolated PBMCs, or DNA extracted from either of those sample types. The sample consisted of peripheral blood. Rearrangement joined TRBV19 to TRBJ2-1; the junction holds 8 bases that match TRBD2. The sequence was obtained from a man aged 65-85 years with active or convalescent COVID-19. The DNA is as follows: TGTGCCAGCGCGGGAGGACTCCTGAGCTCCTACAATGAGCAGTTCTTC. Its amino acids are CASAGGLLSSYNEQFF.